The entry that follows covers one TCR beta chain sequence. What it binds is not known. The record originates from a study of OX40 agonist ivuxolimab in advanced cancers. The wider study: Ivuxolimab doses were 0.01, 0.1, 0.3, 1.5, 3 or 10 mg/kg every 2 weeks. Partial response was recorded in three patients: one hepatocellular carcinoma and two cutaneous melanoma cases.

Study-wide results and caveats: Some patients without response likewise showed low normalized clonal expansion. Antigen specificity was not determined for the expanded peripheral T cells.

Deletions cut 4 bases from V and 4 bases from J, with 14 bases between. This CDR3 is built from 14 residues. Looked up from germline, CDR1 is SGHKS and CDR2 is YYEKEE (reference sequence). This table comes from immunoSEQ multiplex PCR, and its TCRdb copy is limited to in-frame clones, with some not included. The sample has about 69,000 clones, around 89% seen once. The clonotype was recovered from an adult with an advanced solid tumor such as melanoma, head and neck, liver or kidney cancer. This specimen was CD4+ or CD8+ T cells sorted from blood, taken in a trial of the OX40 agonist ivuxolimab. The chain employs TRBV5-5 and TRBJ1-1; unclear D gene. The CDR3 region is CASSRTRGTTEAFF. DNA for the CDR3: TGTGCCAGCAGCCGTACCCGGGGTACCACTGAAGCTTTCTTT.